The 28 T cell receptor beta chains given below trace back to one sample, sequenced in a study of T cells after yellow fever vaccination. Each CDR3 protein is one row after TCRdb ran MiXCR on the 5' RACE reads. The sample lists about 300,000 distinct CDR3 sequences, about 6.9% seen once, with 18% in the top ten. This material consisted of PBMCs, taken roughly seven weeks after the first yellow fever vaccination. These receptor sequences come from a man aged 18-30 years who received the YFV17D yellow fever vaccine.

As DNA, the CDR3 is TGCAGTGCTCCAGGCCTGCTCGGGGCCAACGTCCTGACTTTC. The encoded protein is CSAPGLLGANVLTF. The chain recombines TRBV20-1 with TRBJ2-6; D gene ambiguous. The CDR3 has 14 amino acids. CDR1 is DFQATT, CDR2 SNEGSKA, per germline (reference sequence). V dropped 5 bases and J dropped 4 bases, with 12 bases sitting between them.

The rearrangement uses TRBV20-1 and TRBJ2-1, with 8 bases lining up with TRBD2. CDR3 size: 14 residues. CDR1 DFQATT and CDR2 SNEGSKA come from the germline V gene (reference sequence). Trimming cost V 4 bases and J 5 bases; bases outside gene matches: 7. The CDR3 sequence: CSAKPGGPHNEQFF. DNA for the CDR3: TGCAGTGCTAAACCGGGGGGGCCCCACAATGAGCAGTTCTTC.

This clonotype came up many times. V and J are TRBV6-1 and TRBJ2-1; D unresolved. Per the germline V gene, CDR1 is MNHNS and CDR2 is SASEGT. CDR3 size: 13 residues. Deletions cut 6 bases from V and 6 bases from J, with 12 bases between. Here the CDR3 DNA reads TGTGCCAGCAGCTTTTCACTTGCCAATGAGCAGTTCTTC. Residues: CASSFSLANEQFF.

The gene calls are TRBV7-3 and TRBJ2-3; TRBD2 is a possible D gene (5 bases). The V and J ends lost 7 bases and 4 bases respectively, with 15 bases between them. Germline CDR1 is SGHTA and CDR2 is FQGTGA. The CDR3 is 14 amino acids. Written as DNA, the CDR3 is TGTGCCAGCAAAAGAGGCCCCGGGGCAGATACGCAGTATTTT. Protein sequence: CASKRGPGADTQYF.

There are a few counts of this clonotype. The chain is built from TRBV5-1 and TRBJ2-7; D is ambiguous. The ends were cut back, 4 bases at V and 4 bases at J, with 15 bases in the middle. Per the germline V gene, CDR1 is SGHRS and CDR2 is YFSETQ. The CDR3 consists of 14 residues. CDR3 in amino acids: CASSPAERSYEQYV. The CDR3 region has the DNA TGCGCCAGCAGCCCCGCTGAGAGGTCTTACGAGCAGTACGTC.

This chain links TRBV2 with TRBJ2-1; 10 nucleotides match TRBD1. This CDR3 comprises 15 residues. V lost 6 bases and J lost 6; bases outside the gene matches: 8. Per the germline V gene, CDR1 is SNHLY and CDR2 is FYNNEI. For the CDR3, the DNA is TGTGCCAGCAGCGCCCGGGACAGGGGAACCAATGAGCAGTTCTTC. Its translation: CASSARDRGTNEQFF.

The chain combines TRBV19 with TRBJ2-1; weak D call: TRBD2 (5 bases). Germline V gives CDR1 LNHDA, CDR2 SQIVND (reference sequence). There are 15 residues in the CDR3. V shed 2 bases and J shed 9 bases, with 17 bases lying between them. As DNA, the CDR3 is TGTGCCAGTAGTATATCTCAGCGTGGTCGGGGTGAGCAGTTCTTC. Its protein product is CASSISQRGRGEQFF.

This clonotype was counted a few times. V and J are TRBV27 and TRBJ2-5; 12 nucleotides agree with TRBD2. Unmatched junction bases numbered 3, after V lost 3 bases and J lost 4 bases. Germline lookup yields CDR1 MNHEY and CDR2 SMNVEV (reference sequence). CDR3 length: 15 residues. The CDR3, as DNA: TGTGCCAGCAGTTTTCTAGCGGGGGGGACAGAGACCCAGTACTTC. Amino acid sequence: CASSFLAGGTETQYF.

The CDR3 here is CASSSGGFYTEAFF. The CDR3 bases are TGTGCCAGCAGCTCGGGTGGGTTTTACACTGAAGCTTTCTTT. This sequence joins TRBV5-4 and TRBJ1-1; D ambiguous. The ends were cut back, 3 bases at V and 3 bases at J, with 12 bases in the middle. The CDR3 sequence is 14 residues long. Germline CDR1 reads SGHNT; CDR2 reads YYREEE (reference sequence).

In its sample, this clonotype was seen a few times. V and J are TRBV7-2 and TRBJ2-7; the D is unclear. Trimming pared 0 bases from V and 5 bases from J, leaving 8 bases between. The CDR3 sequence is 13 residues long. Germline CDR1 and CDR2: SGHTA and FQGNSA. The chain's CDR3 is CASSLALLHEQYF. DNA of the CDR3: TGTGCCAGCAGCTTAGCCTTATTGCACGAGCAGTACTTC.

This clonotype was seen ten or more times. V usage is TRBV12-3 or TRBV12-4 and J usage is TRBJ2-1, with TRBD1 identical over 8 bases. V dropped 5 bases and J dropped 8; count of bases not matched to a gene: 5. This CDR3 comprises 13 residues. Here the CDR3 DNA reads TGTGCCAGCAGTCCTCGGACAGGGTATGAGCAGTTCTTC. It specifies CASSPRTGYEQFF.

This clonotype was counted a few times. The chain couples TRBV28 to TRBJ2-1; D gene uncertain. From germline, CDR1 is MDHEN and CDR2 SYDVKM. This CDR3 has 12 residues. Trimming stripped 2 bases from V and 4 bases from J, with 3 bases between. The CDR3 coding sequence is TGTGCCAGCAGTTTACAGTACAATGAGCAGTTCTTC. Encoded protein: CASSLQYNEQFF.

The rearrangement joins TRBV6-1 to TRBJ2-5, with TRBD2 matching over 7 bases. In germline, CDR1 is MNHNS, CDR2 SASEGT. There are 20 residues in the CDR3. V shed 0 bases, J shed 0 bases, and the junction held 16 bases outside the gene matches. CDR3 sequence reads: CASSEAGGWRVGPNQETQYF. For the CDR3, the DNA is TGTGCCAGCAGTGAAGCGGGAGGGTGGAGGGTTGGCCCGAACCAAGAGACCCAGTACTTC.

This sequence joins TRBV4-1 and TRBJ1-1, with D uncertain. Per germline, CDR1 MGHRA and CDR2 YSYEKL. The ends were cut back, 4 bases at V and 5 bases at J, with 17 bases in the middle. The CDR3 is 15 amino acids. Written as DNA, the CDR3 is TGCGCCAGCAGCCCGAATGGTATGTCGACGACTGAAGCTTTCTTT. Protein: CASSPNGMSTTEAFF.

This clonotype was counted between two and nine times. This rearrangement joins TRBV5-1 to TRBJ2-1; TRBD2 aligns across 10 bases. CDR3 size: 17 residues. With 3 bases clipped from V and 8 bases from J, the junction kept 14 bases outside the gene matches. CDR1 is SGHRS and CDR2 is YFSETQ in the germline V gene. In DNA form, the CDR3 reads TGCGCCAGCAGCTCCTTGCGCGCCGAGCGGGGGGGATATGAGCAGTTCTTC. Protein sequence: CASSSLRAERGGYEQFF.

The rearrangement uses TRBV3-1 and TRBJ2-7; D not certain. Trimming cost V 1 base and J 4 bases, with 14 bases left between them. Germline V gene lookup returns CDR1 LGHDT and CDR2 YNNKEL (reference sequence). This CDR3 contains 15 residues. CDR3 DNA sequence: TGTGCCAGCAGCCAAGGCCCCACTAACTTTTACGAGCAGTACTTC. This encodes CASSQGPTNFYEQYF.

The genes are TRBV18 and TRBJ2-7; 7 nucleotides line up with TRBD1. This CDR3 is 16 amino acids long. V was clipped by 1 base and J by 2 bases; unmatched bases: 8. Germline V gene lookup returns CDR1 KGHSH and CDR2 LQKENI. CDR3 sequence reads: CASSPLWADRTYEQYF. The CDR3 DNA reads as TGTGCCAGCTCACCACTCTGGGCGGACAGGACCTACGAGCAGTACTTC. The full variable domain, in which reference TRBV18 and TRBJ2-7 provide the parts outside the CDR3, is NAGVMQNPRHLVRRRGQEARLRCSPMKGHSHVYWYRQLPEEGLKFMVYLQKENIIDESGMPKERFSAEFPKEGPSILRIQQVVRGDSAAYFCASSPLWADRTYEQYFGPGTRLTVT.

This clonotype appeared many times. The chain employs TRBV12-3 or TRBV12-4 and TRBJ2-2; D may be TRBD2 (5 bases). The CDR3 has 17 residues. Trimming shortened V by 3 bases and J by 7 bases, and 21 bases separated the two germline ends. CDR3 bases: TGTGCCAGCAGTTTGGAAGTGCTAGCCCGAGAAAGCGGGGAGCTGTTTTTT. Its translation is CASSLEVLARESGELFF.

In its sample, this clonotype was seen a few times. J is TRBJ2-1 and V is TRBV12-3 or TRBV12-4; 9 nucleotides align to TRBD2. The CDR3 sequence is 16 residues long. Trimming removed 3 bases from V and 9 bases from J; junction bases left unmatched: 12. CDR3 sequence (DNA): TGTGCCAGCAGTTTCTTCGATTCGGCGGGGGGGCGTGAGCAGTTCTTC. This sequence encodes CASSFFDSAGGREQFF.

J is TRBJ2-1 and V is TRBV10-1; TRBD2 matches at 9 bases. The V gene's germline CDR1 is WNHNN and CDR2 SYGVQD (reference sequence). The CDR3 contains 15 residues. V lost 3 bases and J lost 7; bases outside the gene matches: 7. CDR3 in amino acids: CASSESAGGGNEQFF. In DNA form, the CDR3 reads TGCGCCAGCAGTGAATCCGCGGGGGGGGGGAATGAGCAGTTCTTC.

Only a few counts were recorded for this clonotype. This rearrangement joins TRBV6-2 or TRBV6-3 to TRBJ2-7; D call uncertain. CDR3 size: 14 residues. Germline V gene lookup returns CDR1 MNHEY and CDR2 SVGEGT. Trimming removed 6 bases at V and 5 bases at J, with 17 bases between. CDR3 bases: TGTGCCAGCAGCAAGCCCCACGGAAATCACGAGCAGTACTTC. Translating it yields CASSKPHGNHEQYF.

This clonotype was counted between two and nine times. V and J are TRBV9 and TRBJ2-1; 8 nucleotides align to TRBD2. The germline V gene has CDR1 SGDLS and CDR2 YYNGEE. This CDR3 contains 19 residues. The ends lost 2 bases at V and 0 bases at J; junction bases unmatched: 13. CDR3 sequence (DNA): TGTGCCAGCAGCGTTCTCGGATTAGCGGGGCAGAGCTCCTACAATGAGCAGTTCTTC. Its protein product is CASSVLGLAGQSSYNEQFF. Filled out from reference TRBV9 and TRBJ2-1, the complete variable domain reads DSGVTQTPKHLITATGQRVTLRCSPRSGDLSVYWYQQSLDQGLQFLIQYYNGEERAKGNILERFSAQQFPDLHSELNLSSLELGDSALYFCASSVLGLAGQSSYNEQFFGPGTRLTVL.

The rearrangement uses TRBV6-1 and TRBJ2-3; 7 bases agree with TRBD1. Germline V gene lookup returns CDR1 MNHNS and CDR2 SASEGT. The junction had 8 bases not matched to a gene; V was cut back by 7 bases and J by 1 base. The CDR3 runs 15 residues. The CDR3 nucleotides are TGTGCCAGCACCCTCCAGGGGGTTCGCACAGATACGCAGTATTTT. It specifies CASTLQGVRTDTQYF.

The chain recombines TRBV5-6 with TRBJ2-7; 11 bases are shared with TRBD2. The V gene's germline CDR1 is SGHDT and CDR2 YYEEEE. This CDR3 comprises 16 residues. With V trimmed by 4 bases and J by 1 base, 7 bases remained unmatched. The CDR3 nucleotides are TGTGCCAGCAGCGGCCTACTAGCGGGGGTGTCCTACGAGCAGTACGTC. Its translation: CASSGLLAGVSYEQYV.

The V and J genes are TRBV6-2 or TRBV6-3 and TRBJ1-5; D unresolved. This CDR3 is 15 amino acids long. Trimming took off 4 bases at V and 3 bases at J, with 13 bases between the two ends. Germline V gene lookup returns CDR1 MNHEY and CDR2 SVGEGT. The chain's CDR3 is CASSSDTDDNQPQHF. The CDR3 DNA is TGTGCCAGCAGTTCCGACACGGATGACAATCAGCCCCAGCATTTT.

This clonotype came up many times. V is TRBV4-3 and J is TRBJ2-3; perhaps TRBD2 as D (5 bases). CDR3 length equals 15 residues. The germline gives CDR1 LGHNA, CDR2 YSLEER. With 0 bases removed from V and 0 bases from J, the gap between germline ends came to 7 bases. The chain's CDR3 is CASSQDRRSTDTQYF. The CDR3 bases are TGCGCCAGCAGCCAAGATAGGAGGAGCACAGATACGCAGTATTTT.

This clonotype was detected ten times or more. The chain carries TRBV27 and TRBJ1-1; TRBD1 is a possible D gene (5 bases). The V gene lost 0 bases and the J gene lost 5 bases, with 10 bases spanning the gap. Germline CDR1 is MNHEY and CDR2 is SMNVEV (reference sequence). The CDR3 consists of 14 residues. CDR3 loop: CASSLSGRATEAFF. CDR3 sequence (DNA): TGTGCCAGCAGTTTATCGGGCAGGGCAACTGAAGCTTTCTTT.

This clonotype was counted between two and nine times. The chain couples TRBV18 to TRBJ1-5; D is unclear. The CDR3 totals 13 residues. The V end was cut by 3 bases, the J end by 6 bases, with 9 bases between. Germline values: CDR1 KGHSH, CDR2 LQKENI. CDR3 bases: TGTGCCAGCTCACCGCCCCCCGGTCAGCCCCAGCATTTT. As protein: CASSPPPGQPQHF.